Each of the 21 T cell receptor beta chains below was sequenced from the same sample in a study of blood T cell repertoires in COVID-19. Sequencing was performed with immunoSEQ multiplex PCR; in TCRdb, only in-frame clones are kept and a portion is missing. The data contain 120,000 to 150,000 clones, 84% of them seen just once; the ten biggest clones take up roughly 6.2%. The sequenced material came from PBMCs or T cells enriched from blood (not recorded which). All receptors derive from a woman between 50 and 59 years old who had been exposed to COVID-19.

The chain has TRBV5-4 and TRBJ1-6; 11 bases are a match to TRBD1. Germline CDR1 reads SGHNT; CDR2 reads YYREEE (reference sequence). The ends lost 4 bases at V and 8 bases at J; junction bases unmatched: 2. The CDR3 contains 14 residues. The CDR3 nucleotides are TGTGCCAGCAGCCTGGGACAGGGGGATTCACCCCTCCACTTT. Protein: CASSLGQGDSPLHF.

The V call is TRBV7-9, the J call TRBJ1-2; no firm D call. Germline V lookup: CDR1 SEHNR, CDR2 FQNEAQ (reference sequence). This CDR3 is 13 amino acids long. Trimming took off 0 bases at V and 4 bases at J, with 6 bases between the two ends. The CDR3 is CASSLAGSYGYTF. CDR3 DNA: TGTGCCAGCAGCTTAGCGGGGAGCTATGGCTACACCTTC.

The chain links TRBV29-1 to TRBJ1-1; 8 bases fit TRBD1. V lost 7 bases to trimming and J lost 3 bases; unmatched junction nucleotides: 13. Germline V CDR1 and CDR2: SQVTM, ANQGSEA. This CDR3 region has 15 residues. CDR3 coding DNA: TGCAGCGCTGTGGGCAGGGGGCTTGTCTACACTGAAGCTTTCTTT. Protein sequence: CSAVGRGLVYTEAFF.

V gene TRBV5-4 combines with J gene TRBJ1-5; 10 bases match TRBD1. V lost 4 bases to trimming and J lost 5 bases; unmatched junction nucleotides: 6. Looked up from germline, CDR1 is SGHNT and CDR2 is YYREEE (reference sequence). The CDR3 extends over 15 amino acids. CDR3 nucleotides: TGTGCCAGCAGCCAGGGGACAGGGGTCGATCAGCCCCAGCATTTT. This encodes CASSQGTGVDQPQHF. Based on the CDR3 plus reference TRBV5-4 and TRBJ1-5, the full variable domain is ETGVTQSPTHLIKTRGQQVTLRCSSQSGHNTVSWYQQALGQGPQFIFQYYREEENGRGNFPPRFSGLQFPNYSSELNVNALELDDSALYLCASSQGTGVDQPQHFGDGTRLSIL.

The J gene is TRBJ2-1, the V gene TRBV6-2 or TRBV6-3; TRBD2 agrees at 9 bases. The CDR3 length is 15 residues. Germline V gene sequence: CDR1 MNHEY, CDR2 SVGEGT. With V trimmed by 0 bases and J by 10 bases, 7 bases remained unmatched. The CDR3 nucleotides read TGTGCCAGCAGTTACTCAGGGACTAGCCCAAGGGAGCAGTTCTTC. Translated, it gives CASSYSGTSPREQFF.

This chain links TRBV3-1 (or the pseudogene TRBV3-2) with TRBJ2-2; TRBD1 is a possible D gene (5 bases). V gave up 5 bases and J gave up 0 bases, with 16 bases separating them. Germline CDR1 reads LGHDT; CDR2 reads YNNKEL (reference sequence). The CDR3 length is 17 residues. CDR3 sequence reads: CASSISRVDANTGELFF. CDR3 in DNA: TGTGCCAGCAGCATATCCAGGGTCGACGCGAACACCGGGGAGCTGTTTTTT.

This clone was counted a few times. CDR3 sequence: CASSREGGLAGEEQYF. CDR3 DNA sequence: TGTGCCAGCAGCCGAGAAGGTGGGCTAGCGGGAGAGGAGCAGTACTTC. The V call is TRBV14, the J call TRBJ2-7, with 10 nucleotides matching TRBD2. J was trimmed by 7 bases and V by 4 bases; bases with no gene match: 13. The V gene's germline CDR1 is SGHDN and CDR2 FVKESK. The CDR3 has 16 amino acids. Drawing the rest from reference TRBV14 and TRBJ2-7, the complete variable domain is EAGVTQFPSHSVIEKGQTVTLRCDPISGHDNLYWYRRVMGKEIKFLLHFVKESKQDESGMPNNRFLAERTGGTYSTLKVQPAELEDSGVYFCASSREGGLAGEEQYFGPGTRLTVT.

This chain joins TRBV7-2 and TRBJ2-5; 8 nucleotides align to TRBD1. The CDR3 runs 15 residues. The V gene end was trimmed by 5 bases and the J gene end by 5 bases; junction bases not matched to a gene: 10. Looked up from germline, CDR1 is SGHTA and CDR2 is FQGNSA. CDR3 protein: CASSLTGDRVETQYF. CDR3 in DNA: TGTGCCAGCAGCCTGACAGGGGATCGAGTGGAGACCCAGTACTTC.

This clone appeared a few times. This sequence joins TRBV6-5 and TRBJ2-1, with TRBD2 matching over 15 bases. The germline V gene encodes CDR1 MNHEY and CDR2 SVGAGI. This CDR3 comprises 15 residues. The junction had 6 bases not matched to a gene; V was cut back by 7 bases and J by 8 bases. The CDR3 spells CASIRTSGGADEQFF. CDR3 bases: TGTGCCAGCATAAGGACTAGCGGGGGGGCCGATGAGCAGTTCTTC.

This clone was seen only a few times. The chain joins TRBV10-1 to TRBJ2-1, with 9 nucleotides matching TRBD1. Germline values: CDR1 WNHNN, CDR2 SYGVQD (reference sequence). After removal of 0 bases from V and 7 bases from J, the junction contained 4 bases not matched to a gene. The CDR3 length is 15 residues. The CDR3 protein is CASSESGQGRNEQFF. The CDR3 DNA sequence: TGCGCCAGCAGTGAGTCGGGACAGGGAAGGAATGAGCAGTTCTTC.

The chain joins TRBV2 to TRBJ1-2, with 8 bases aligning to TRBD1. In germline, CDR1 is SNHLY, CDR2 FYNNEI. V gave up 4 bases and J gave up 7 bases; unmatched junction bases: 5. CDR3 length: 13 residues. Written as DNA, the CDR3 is TGTGCCAGCAGTGTCGGACAGGGTGGTGGCTACACCTTC. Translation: CASSVGQGGGYTF. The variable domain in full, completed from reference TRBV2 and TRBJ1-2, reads EPEVTQTPSHQVTQMGQEVILRCVPISNHLYFYWYRQILGQKVEFLVSFYNNEISEKSEIFDDQFSVERPDGSNFTLKIRSTKLEDSAMYFCASSVGQGGGYTFGSGTRLTVV.

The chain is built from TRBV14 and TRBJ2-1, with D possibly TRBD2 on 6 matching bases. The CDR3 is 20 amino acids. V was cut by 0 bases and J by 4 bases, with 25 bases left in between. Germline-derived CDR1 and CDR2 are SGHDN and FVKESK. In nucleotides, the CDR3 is TGTGCCAGCAGCCAAGATCGGGGGACCCCCAGGACCAATAATTACAATGAGCAGTTCTTC. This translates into CASSQDRGTPRTNNYNEQFF.

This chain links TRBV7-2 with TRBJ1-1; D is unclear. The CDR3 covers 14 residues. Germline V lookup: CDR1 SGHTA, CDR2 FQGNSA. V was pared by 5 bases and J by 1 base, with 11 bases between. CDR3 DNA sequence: TGTGCCAGCAGCAAGACACCTCAGAACACTGAAGCTTTCTTT. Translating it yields CASSKTPQNTEAFF.

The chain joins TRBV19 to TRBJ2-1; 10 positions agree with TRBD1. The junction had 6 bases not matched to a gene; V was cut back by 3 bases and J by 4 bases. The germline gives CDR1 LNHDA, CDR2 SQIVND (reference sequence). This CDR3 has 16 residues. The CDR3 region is CASSIRLGQGYNEQFF. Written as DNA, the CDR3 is TGTGCCAGTAGTATCAGACTGGGACAGGGGTACAATGAGCAGTTCTTC.

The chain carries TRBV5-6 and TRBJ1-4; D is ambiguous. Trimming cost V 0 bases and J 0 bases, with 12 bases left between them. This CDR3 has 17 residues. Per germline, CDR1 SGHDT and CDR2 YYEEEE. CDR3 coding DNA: TGTGCCAGCAGCTTGGCCGCGGGGTGGTCAACTAATGAAAAACTGTTTTTT. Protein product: CASSLAAGWSTNEKLFF.

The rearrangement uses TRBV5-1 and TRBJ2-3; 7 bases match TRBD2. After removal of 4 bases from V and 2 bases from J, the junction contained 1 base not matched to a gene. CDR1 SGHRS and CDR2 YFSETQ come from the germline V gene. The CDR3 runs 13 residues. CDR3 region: CASSGGVTDTQYF. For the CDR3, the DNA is TGCGCCAGCAGCGGGGGGGTCACAGATACGCAGTATTTT.

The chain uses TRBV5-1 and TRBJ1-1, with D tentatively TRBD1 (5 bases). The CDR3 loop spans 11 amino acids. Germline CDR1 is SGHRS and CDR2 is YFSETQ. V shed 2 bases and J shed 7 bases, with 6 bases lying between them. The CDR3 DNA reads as TGCGCCAGCAGCTTAGGGGTTGAAGCTTTCTTT. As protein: CASSLGVEAFF.

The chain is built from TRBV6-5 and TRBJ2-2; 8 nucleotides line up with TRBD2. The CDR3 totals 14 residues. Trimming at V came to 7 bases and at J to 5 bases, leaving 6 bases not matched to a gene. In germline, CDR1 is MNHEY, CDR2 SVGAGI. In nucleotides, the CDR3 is TGTGCCAGCACCCAAGCGGGGGTAACCGGGGAGCTGTTTTTT. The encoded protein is CASTQAGVTGELFF.

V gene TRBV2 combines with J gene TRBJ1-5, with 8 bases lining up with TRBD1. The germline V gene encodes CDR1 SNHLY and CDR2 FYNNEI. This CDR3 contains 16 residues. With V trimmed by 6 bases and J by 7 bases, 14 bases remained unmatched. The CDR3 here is CASSADPGGAGQPQHF. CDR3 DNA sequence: TGTGCCAGCAGCGCAGACCCAGGGGGCGCGGGACAGCCCCAGCATTTT.

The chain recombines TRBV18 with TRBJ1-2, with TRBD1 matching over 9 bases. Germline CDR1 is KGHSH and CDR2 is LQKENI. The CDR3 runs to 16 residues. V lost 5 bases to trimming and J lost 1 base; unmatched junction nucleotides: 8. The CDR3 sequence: CASSSLGGQGNYGYTF. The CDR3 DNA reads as TGTGCCAGCTCATCCCTCGGGGGACAGGGTAACTATGGCTACACCTTC.

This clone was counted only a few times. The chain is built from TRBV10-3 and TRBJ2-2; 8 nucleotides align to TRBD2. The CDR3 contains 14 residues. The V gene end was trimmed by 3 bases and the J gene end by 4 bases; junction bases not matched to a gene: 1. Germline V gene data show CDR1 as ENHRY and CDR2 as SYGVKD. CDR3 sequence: CAISDSGGTGELFF. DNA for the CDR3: TGTGCCATCAGTGACAGCGGGGGCACCGGGGAGCTGTTTTTT.